The clone carrying this TCR beta chain was detected a few times. This entry comes from a study of blood T cell repertoires in COVID-19. V shed 6 bases and J 5 bases; nucleotides not matched to a gene: 6. The CDR3 extends over 14 amino acids. CDR1 and CDR2 from the germline V gene are LNHDA and SQIVND (reference sequence). Generated by immunoSEQ multiplex PCR, the TCRdb table keeps only in-frame clones and is missing some. The repertoire holds about 130,000 clones, with about four fifths as singletons. The chain carries TRBV19 and TRBJ2-2; 7 bases are shared with TRBD1. This receptor was taken from a man aged 25 to 45 with COVID-19, enrolled during active disease. The specimen sequenced was peripheral blood. The DNA for the CDR3 is TGTGCCAGTAGCCCTCTACAGGGGACCGGGGAGCTGTTTTTT. This codes for CASSPLQGTGELFF.